This TCR beta chain was documented in a study of T cell repertoires in cytomegalovirus infection. Overall study: As its CMV epitopes, the study selected recently identified HLA-C-restricted and well-studied HLA-B-restricted targets. General study findings and limits: In two of eight donors, the top clonotype was HLA-C-restricted CMV-specific. Frequencies of public TCR beta families were cumulated, and this identified carriers of CMV plus the relevant HLA.

TCRdb reprocessed the reads via MiXCR and lists one record per CDR3 protein. The table shows more than 45,000 distinct CDR3 sequences, with 20% to 25% occurring only once. Germline CDR1 is GTSNPN and CDR2 is SVGIG (reference sequence). V shed 2 bases, J shed 7 bases, and the junction held 10 bases outside the gene matches. CDR3 length equals 16 residues. This clonotype was counted only a few times. Its target is not known. This sequence joins TRBV30 and TRBJ2-1; 11 bases map to TRBD2. This clonotype originated in a human donor in good health (CMV status not recorded). Some clones in this sample may be carry-over from other donors' samples. The sequencing here drew on CD8+ T cells from cultured PBMCs, taken from culture after CMV antigen stimulation. CDR3 DNA sequence: TGTGCCTGGAGTCCCTCCACTAGCGGGAGTAAGAATGAGCAGTTCTTC. This gives the protein CAWSPSTSGSKNEQFF.